The 11 T cell receptor beta chains listed next were all sequenced from one sample in a study of cytomegalovirus exposure and HLA in healthy donors. The PCR made use of 60 Vbeta and 13 Jbeta primers. TCRdb's copy holds only in-frame clones and misses some; the assay was immunoSEQ multiplex PCR. The table lists approximately 70,000 clones, roughly four fifths of them singletons. Input material: PBMCs. The receptors were gathered from a man aged 50 to 60 in good health and CMV-seronegative.

The chain has TRBV10-1 and TRBJ2-3, with D hard to call. Trimming pared 3 bases from V and 0 bases from J, leaving 19 bases between. Germline lookup yields CDR1 WNHNN and CDR2 SYGVQD (reference sequence). The CDR3 covers 18 residues. DNA for the CDR3: TGCGCCAGCAGTGATTCCGACACAGCCCCATTAAGCACAGATACGCAGTATTTT. Translated: CASSDSDTAPLSTDTQYF.

The J gene is TRBJ2-4, the V gene TRBV4-2; D not resolved. The CDR3 is made up of 15 amino acids. Germline loops: CDR1 LGHNA, CDR2 YNFKEQ. V was trimmed by 0 bases and J by 1 base, leaving 7 bases between them. The DNA for the CDR3 is TGTGCCAGCAGCCAAGAGGTCGGGGCCAAAAACATTCAGTACTTC. The encoded protein is CASSQEVGAKNIQYF.

J is TRBJ2-5 and V is TRBV30; the match to TRBD1 covers 8 bases. V dropped 5 bases and J dropped 0; count of bases not matched to a gene: 5. The CDR3 totals 14 residues. Germline loops: CDR1 GTSNPN, CDR2 SVGIG (reference sequence). Written as DNA, the CDR3 is TGTGCCTGGTCAGGGACAGGAAACCAAGAGACCCAGTACTTC. Its protein is CAWSGTGNQETQYF.

V and J are TRBV29-1 and TRBJ1-5; weak D call: TRBD1 (6 bases). Germline CDR1 is SQVTM and CDR2 is ANQGSEA. Trimming removed 4 bases at V and 6 bases at J, with 10 bases between. This CDR3 has 12 residues. The DNA of the CDR3 is TGCAGCGTTGGGTCAGGGGTTCAGCCCCAGCATTTT. Translated: CSVGSGVQPQHF.

This clone appeared a few times. The chain recombines TRBV14 with TRBJ1-1; no definite D call. The CDR3 is 11 amino acids. The germline V and J ends were trimmed by 6 bases and 9 bases, with 11 bases remaining between them. Germline loops: CDR1 SGHDN, CDR2 FVKESK. DNA for the CDR3: TGTGCCAGCAGTTCAGGAATCCAAGCTTTCTTT. Translating it yields CASSSGIQAFF.

The V gene is TRBV27, the J gene TRBJ1-3, with 8 bases identical to TRBD1. Germline loops: CDR1 MNHEY, CDR2 SMNVEV (reference sequence). This CDR3 is 14 amino acids long. Trimming took 2 bases from V and 6 from J; bases not matched to a gene: 3. CDR3 in amino acids: CASSLHQGANTIYF. The CDR3 coding sequence is TGTGCCAGCAGTTTACATCAGGGGGCAAACACCATATATTTT.

V and J are TRBV28 and TRBJ2-2; TRBD2 agrees at 15 bases. The CDR3 totals 17 residues. Germline CDR1 is MDHEN and CDR2 is SYDVKM. The trim removed 2 bases at V and 5 bases at J, leaving 3 bases unmatched. In nucleotides, the CDR3 is TGTGCCAGCAGTTTAGGGGGACTAGCGGGAGGAACCGGGGAGCTGTTTTTT. This sequence encodes CASSLGGLAGGTGELFF. The full variable domain, completed using reference TRBV28 and TRBJ2-2, is DVKVTQSSRYLVKRTGEKVFLECVQDMDHENMFWYRQDPGLGLRLIYFSYDVKMKEKGDIPEGYSVSREKKERFSLILESASTNQTSMYLCASSLGGLAGGTGELFFGEGSRLTVL.

The chain couples TRBV29-1 to TRBJ1-1; D gene unclear. V was shortened by 3 bases and J by 2 bases, with 10 bases between the two germline ends. In germline, CDR1 is SQVTM, CDR2 ANQGSEA. The CDR3 contains 13 residues. CDR3 residues: CSVDSDINTEAFF. In DNA form, the CDR3 reads TGCAGCGTTGATAGTGACATCAACACTGAAGCTTTCTTT.

The chain recombines TRBV5-1 with TRBJ1-4, with D tentatively TRBD1 (5 bases). Deletions cut 5 bases from V and 7 bases from J, with 9 bases between. Germline V gene lookup returns CDR1 SGHRS and CDR2 YFSETQ. The CDR3 spans 12 residues. CDR3 DNA: TGCGCCAGCAGGGGGGGAGGTGAAAAACTGTTTTTT. Residues: CASRGGGEKLFF.

The chain joins TRBV6-1 to TRBJ1-3; weak D call: TRBD1 (5 bases). Germline CDR1 and CDR2: MNHNS and SASEGT. The germline V and J ends were trimmed by 1 base and 2 bases, with 9 bases remaining between them. The CDR3 length is 15 residues. CDR3 loop: CASSEVGLTGNTIYF. CDR3 nucleotide sequence: TGTGCCAGCAGTGAAGTGGGGCTAACTGGAAACACCATATATTTT.

This clone was counted a few times. The chain links TRBV6-6 to TRBJ2-1; D possibly corresponds to TRBD2 (6 bases). The V end was cut by 8 bases, the J end by 3 bases, with 11 bases between. The CDR3 is 13 residues long. Germline V CDR1 and CDR2: MNHNY, SVGAGI (reference sequence). The CDR3 sequence: CASRLAVYNEQFF. CDR3 in DNA: TGTGCCAGCCGGTTAGCGGTCTACAATGAGCAGTTCTTC.